This entry concerns a single TCR beta chain. Its specificity is not known. The CDR3 loop spans 13 amino acids. Germline CDR1 and CDR2: SGHTA and FQGNSA. V lost 5 bases, J lost 4 bases, and 12 bases lay in between. The sample originates from a study of cytomegalovirus exposure and HLA in healthy donors. Study conclusions and caveats: TCR clusters originating in the first cohort tended to co-occur in the approximately 120 validation repertoires, according to a later analysis. Many donors carried some public TCRs, although rarity characterized most TCR sequences.

Method: immunoSEQ multiplex PCR; TCRdb's copy keeps in-frame clones and lacks some. The sample comprises 110,000 to 150,000 clones, around 88% of which are singletons, and almost 8% rests with the top ten. The V gene is TRBV7-2, the J gene TRBJ2-7, with D tentatively TRBD1 (6 bases). This TCR was sampled from a young woman in good health and CMV-seropositive. Sequencing input: PBMCs. The CDR3 spells CASSLGQPYEQYF. The CDR3 region has the DNA TGTGCCAGCAGCCTTGGACAGCCTTACGAGCAGTACTTC.